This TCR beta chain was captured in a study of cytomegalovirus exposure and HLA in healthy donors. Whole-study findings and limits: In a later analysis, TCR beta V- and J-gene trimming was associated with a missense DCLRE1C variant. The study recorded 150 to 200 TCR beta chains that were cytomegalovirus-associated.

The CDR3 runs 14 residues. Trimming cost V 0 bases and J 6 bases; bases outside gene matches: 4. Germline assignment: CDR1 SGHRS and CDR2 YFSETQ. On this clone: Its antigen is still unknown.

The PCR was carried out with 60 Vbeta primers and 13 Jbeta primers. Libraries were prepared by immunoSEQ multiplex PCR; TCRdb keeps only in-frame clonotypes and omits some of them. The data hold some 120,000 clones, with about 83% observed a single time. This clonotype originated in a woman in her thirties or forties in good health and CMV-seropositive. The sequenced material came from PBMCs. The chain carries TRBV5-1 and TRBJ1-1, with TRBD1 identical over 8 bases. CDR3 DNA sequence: TGCGCCAGCAGCTTGGGCAGGGGGCTCGCTGAAGCTTTCTTT. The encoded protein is CASSLGRGLAEAFF.